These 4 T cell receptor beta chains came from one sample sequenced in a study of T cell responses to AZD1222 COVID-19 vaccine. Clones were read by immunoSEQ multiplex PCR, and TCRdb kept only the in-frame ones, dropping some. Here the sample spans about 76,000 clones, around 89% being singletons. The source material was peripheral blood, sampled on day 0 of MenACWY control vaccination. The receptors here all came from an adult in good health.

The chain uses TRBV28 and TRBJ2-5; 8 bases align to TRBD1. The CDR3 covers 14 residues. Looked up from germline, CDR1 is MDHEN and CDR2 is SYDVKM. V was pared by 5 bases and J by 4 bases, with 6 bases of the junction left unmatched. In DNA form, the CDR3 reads TGTGCCAGCAGTCGCGGTACAGGGGGAGAGACCCAGTACTTC. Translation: CASSRGTGGETQYF.

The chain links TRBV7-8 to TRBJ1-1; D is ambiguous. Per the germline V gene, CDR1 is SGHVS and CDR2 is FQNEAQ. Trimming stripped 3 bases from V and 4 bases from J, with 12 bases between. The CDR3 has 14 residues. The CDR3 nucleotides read TGTGCCAGCAGCTTTTTGATGTCCGGCACTGAAGCTTTCTTT. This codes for CASSFLMSGTEAFF.

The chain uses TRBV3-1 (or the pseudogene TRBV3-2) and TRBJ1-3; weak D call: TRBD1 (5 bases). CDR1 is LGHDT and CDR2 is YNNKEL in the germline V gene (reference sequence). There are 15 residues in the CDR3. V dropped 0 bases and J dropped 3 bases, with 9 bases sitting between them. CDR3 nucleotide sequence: TGTGCCAGCAGCCAAGATGCGGGGGGTGGAAACACCATATATTTT. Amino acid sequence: CASSQDAGGGNTIYF.

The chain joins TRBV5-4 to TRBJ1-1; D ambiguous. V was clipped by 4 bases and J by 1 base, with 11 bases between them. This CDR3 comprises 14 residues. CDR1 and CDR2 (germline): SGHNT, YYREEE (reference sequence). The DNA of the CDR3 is TGTGCCAGCAGCGTAGACGGCAAGAACACTGAAGCTTTCTTT. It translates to CASSVDGKNTEAFF.